A single sample is the source of the 12 T cell receptor beta chains below, sequenced in a study of blood T cell repertoires in COVID-19. Clones were read by immunoSEQ multiplex PCR, and TCRdb kept only the in-frame ones, dropping some. The sample gives almost 200,000 clones, around four fifths of which show up once; approximately 0.99% is in the top ten. The specimen was peripheral blood. Receptors originate from a man aged 55 to 70 with COVID-19, enrolled during active disease.

This clone was seen only a few times. This sample includes further DNA sequences coding for the same CDR3. The chain carries TRBV7-2 and TRBJ1-1, with 9 bases identical to TRBD1. The germline V gene encodes CDR1 SGHTA and CDR2 FQGNSA. This CDR3 has 14 residues. The ends lost 5 bases at V and 1 base at J; junction bases unmatched: 2. DNA for the CDR3: TGTGCCAGCAGCCTGGGACAGGGGAACACTGAAGCTTTCTTT. This gives the protein CASSLGQGNTEAFF.

The rearrangement joins TRBV5-4 to TRBJ2-7; TRBD2 matches 11 bases. V lost 4 bases and J lost 0; bases outside the gene matches: 6. Germline V gene lookup returns CDR1 SGHNT and CDR2 YYREEE (reference sequence). The CDR3 is made up of 16 amino acids. The CDR3 sequence: CASSTGLAVPSYEQYF. For the CDR3, the DNA is TGTGCCAGCAGCACGGGACTAGCGGTTCCCTCCTACGAGCAGTACTTC.

This clone occurred once. Germline and junction disagree at one end, which may indicate a read error. The chain has TRBV2 and TRBJ2-3; possibly TRBD2 for D (6 bases). The germline gives CDR1 SNHLY, CDR2 FYNNEI. This CDR3 comprises 18 residues. The CDR3 is CTSKEAGFAGRLADTQYF. The CDR3 coding sequence is TGTACCAGCAAGGAGGCGGGATTTGCGGGAAGGTTGGCAGATACGCAGTATTTT.

The chain carries TRBV7-2 and TRBJ1-2, with D perhaps TRBD1 (6 bases). The V end lost 1 base, the J end lost 8 bases, and 14 bases lay between the germline ends. The CDR3 spans 14 residues. Germline V CDR1 and CDR2: SGHTA, FQGNSA. In DNA form, the CDR3 reads TGTGCCAGCAGCTTAGGGCTGGGGGCGGAGGGCTACACCTTC. It translates to CASSLGLGAEGYTF.

This sequence joins TRBV6-2 or TRBV6-3 and TRBJ1-1; perhaps TRBD1 as D (5 bases). Germline CDR1 is MNHEY and CDR2 is SVGEGT. V lost 2 bases to trimming and J lost 5 bases, with 12 bases between them. The CDR3 extends over 14 amino acids. CDR3 protein: CASSYAGRGTEAFF. CDR3 DNA: TGTGCCAGCAGTTACGCGGGGCGAGGAACTGAAGCTTTCTTT.

The chain is built from TRBV27 and TRBJ2-1; 8 positions agree with TRBD1. The CDR3 length is 18 residues. Germline lookup yields CDR1 MNHEY and CDR2 SMNVEV (reference sequence). V dropped 4 bases and J dropped 6; count of bases not matched to a gene: 17. This CDR3 reads CASSYLDRGPSLGNEQFF. Written as DNA, the CDR3 is TGTGCCAGCAGTTACCTCGACAGGGGTCCCTCCCTGGGCAATGAGCAGTTCTTC.

The genes are TRBV6-5 and TRBJ1-4; 12 bases are a match to TRBD1. The trim removed 6 bases at V and 7 bases at J, leaving 3 bases unmatched. The CDR3 has 14 amino acids. Per germline, CDR1 MNHEY and CDR2 SVGAGI. CDR3 nucleotides: TGTGCCAGCAGGGGACAGGGGGCGGTTGAAAAACTGTTTTTT. Its protein product is CASRGQGAVEKLFF.

The J gene is TRBJ1-2, the V gene TRBV12-3 or TRBV12-4; D not certain. Trimming pared 5 bases from V and 0 bases from J, leaving 7 bases between. The CDR3 spans 13 residues. The CDR3 DNA sequence: TGTGCCAGCAGTCGTCTAGCTAACTATGGCTACACCTTC. Encoded protein: CASSRLANYGYTF.

The chain uses TRBV6-2 or TRBV6-3 and TRBJ2-5; TRBD2 might be the D (6 bases). Germline assignment: CDR1 MNHEY and CDR2 SVGEGT. Between the trimmed V and J ends, which lost 4 bases and 5 bases, there was a span of 14 bases. CDR3 size: 14 residues. This chain's CDR3 is CASSSFGGWETQYF. The CDR3, as DNA: TGTGCCAGCAGTTCTTTCGGAGGGTGGGAGACCCAGTACTTC.

This chain uses TRBV9 with TRBJ2-3, with 11 positions matching TRBD2. There are 16 residues in the CDR3. The V and J ends lost 3 bases and 2 bases, in that order; junction bases with no gene match: 5. Germline lookup yields CDR1 SGDLS and CDR2 YYNGEE. The CDR3 is CASSALTSGITDTQYF. The CDR3 nucleotides are TGTGCCAGCAGCGCCTTGACTAGCGGGATCACAGATACGCAGTATTTT.

This chain links TRBV27 with TRBJ1-1, with no clear D. The CDR3 is made up of 14 amino acids. Between the trimmed V and J ends, which lost 4 bases and 0 bases, there was a span of 9 bases. Germline V lookup: CDR1 MNHEY, CDR2 SMNVEV (reference sequence). The CDR3 bases are TGTGCCAGCAGTTCCCCAAACATGAACACTGAAGCTTTCTTT. Its protein is CASSSPNMNTEAFF.

CDR3 sequence reads: CASSRRQGPEETQYF. The CDR3 DNA reads TGTGCCAGCTCACGAAGACAGGGTCCCGAGGAGACCCAGTACTTC. The chain combines TRBV18 with TRBJ2-5, with TRBD1 matching 7 bases. Germline V gene lookup returns CDR1 KGHSH and CDR2 LQKENI. The CDR3 sequence is 15 residues long. The V segment lost 4 bases and the J segment 5 bases; nucleotides outside the gene matches: 10.